The sequence of this TCR beta chain was determined in a study of breast tumors, draining lymph nodes, adjacent tissues. Findings of the study overall: Data fit most tumor T cells coming from lymph node, expanding in tumor.

TCRdb fed the multiplex PCR reads into MiXCR, producing one record per CDR3 protein. The sample has approximately 130,000 distinct CDR3 sequences; 21% are singletons. Many counts were recorded for this clonotype. Its antigen is undetermined. V was pared by 4 bases and J by 6 bases, with 9 bases of the junction left unmatched. The CDR3 has 14 amino acids. The germline V gene encodes CDR1 GTSNPN and CDR2 SVGIG (reference sequence). The lymph nodes were axillary draining lymph nodes from breast cancer patients. Specimen: axillary lymph node tissue. This TCR came from a female donor with breast cancer. Some clones in this sample may be carry-over from other donors' samples. The J gene is TRBJ1-2, the V gene TRBV30; 9 nucleotides match TRBD1. The CDR3 DNA reads as TGTGCCTGGAAAGGGGTGGACAGGGGAGATGGCTACACCTTC. Its protein product is CAWKGVDRGDGYTF.